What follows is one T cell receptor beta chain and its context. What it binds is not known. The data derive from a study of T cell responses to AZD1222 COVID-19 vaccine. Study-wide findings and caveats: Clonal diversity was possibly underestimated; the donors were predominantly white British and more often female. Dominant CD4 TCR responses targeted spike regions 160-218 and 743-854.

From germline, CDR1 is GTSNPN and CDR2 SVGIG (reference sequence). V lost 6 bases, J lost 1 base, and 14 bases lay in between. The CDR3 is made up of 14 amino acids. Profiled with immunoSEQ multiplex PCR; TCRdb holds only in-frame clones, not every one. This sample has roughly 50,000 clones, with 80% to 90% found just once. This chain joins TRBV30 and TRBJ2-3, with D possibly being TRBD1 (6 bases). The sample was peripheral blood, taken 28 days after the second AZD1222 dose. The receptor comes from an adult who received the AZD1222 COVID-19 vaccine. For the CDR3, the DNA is TGTGCCTGCGCAGGGGTGGTCGGCACAGATACGCAGTATTTT. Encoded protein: CACAGVVGTDTQYF.